This entry features one T cell receptor (beta chain) sequence. Its antigen remains unidentified. The data derive from a study of CD8+CD57+ T cells in acquired aplastic anemia. Points from the study as a whole: Twenty-nine CD8+ CDR3 sequences were shared between patients and controls. Patients did not significantly differ from controls in CD8+ Simpson's diversity.

Investigators profiled TCR beta VDJ and CDR3 from genomic DNA template. Each CDR3 protein gets one entry after TCRdb re-called the reads with MiXCR. The data hold under 200,000 distinct CDR3 sequences, with under 55% observed a single time. With 0 bases removed from V and 4 bases from J, the gap between germline ends came to 5 bases. This CDR3 has 13 amino acids. The germline V gene encodes CDR1 LNHNV and CDR2 YYDKDF (reference sequence). Those patients picked for sequencing had displayed CD8+CD57+ cell expansion on flow cytometry. There were no patients without severe acquired aplastic anemia. Blood came from patients not yet given any therapy.

The TCR comes from a human donor with aplastic anemia. J is TRBJ2-3 and V is TRBV15; D not resolved. Material for sequencing was sorted CD4+, CD8+, or CD8+CD57+ T cells (not recorded which) from PBMCs. The CDR3 DNA reads as TGTGCCACCAGCAGAGAATGGGCAGATACGCAGTATTTT. Residues: CATSREWADTQYF. Full variable domain (rest looked up from reference TRBV15 and TRBJ2-3): DAMVIQNPRYQVTQFGKPVTLSCSQTLNHNVMYWYQQKSSQAPKLLFHYYDKDFNNEADTPDNFQSRRPNTSFCFLDIRSPGLGDTAMYLCATSREWADTQYFGPGTRLTVL.